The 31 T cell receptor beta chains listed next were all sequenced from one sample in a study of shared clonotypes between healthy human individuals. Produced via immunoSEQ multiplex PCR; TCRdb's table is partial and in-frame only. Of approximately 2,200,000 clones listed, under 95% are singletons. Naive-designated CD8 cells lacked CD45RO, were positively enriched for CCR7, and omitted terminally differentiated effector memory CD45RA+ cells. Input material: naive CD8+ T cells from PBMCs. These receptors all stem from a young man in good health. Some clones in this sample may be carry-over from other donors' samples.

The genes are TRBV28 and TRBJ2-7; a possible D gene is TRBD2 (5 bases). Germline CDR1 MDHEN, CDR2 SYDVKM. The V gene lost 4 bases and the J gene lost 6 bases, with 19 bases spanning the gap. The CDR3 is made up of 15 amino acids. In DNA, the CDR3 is TGTGCCAGCAGTTCCTTAGCGTACCGGAGCGGCGAGCAGTACTTC. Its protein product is CASSSLAYRSGEQYF. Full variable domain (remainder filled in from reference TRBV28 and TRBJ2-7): DVKVTQSSRYLVKRTGEKVFLECVQDMDHENMFWYRQDPGLGLRLIYFSYDVKMKEKGDIPEGYSVSREKKERFSLILESASTNQTSMYLCASSSLAYRSGEQYFGPGTRLTVT.

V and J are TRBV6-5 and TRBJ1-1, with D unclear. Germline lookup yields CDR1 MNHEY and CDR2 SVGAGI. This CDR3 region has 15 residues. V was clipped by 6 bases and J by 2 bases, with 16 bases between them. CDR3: CASSKGSWLNTEAFF. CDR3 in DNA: TGTGCCAGCAGCAAGGGTAGTTGGTTAAACACTGAAGCTTTCTTT.

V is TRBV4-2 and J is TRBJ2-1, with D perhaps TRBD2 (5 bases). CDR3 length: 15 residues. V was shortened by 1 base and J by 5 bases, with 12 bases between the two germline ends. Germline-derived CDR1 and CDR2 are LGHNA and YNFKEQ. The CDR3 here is CASSQVGWGDNEQFF. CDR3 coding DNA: TGTGCCAGCAGCCAAGTCGGTTGGGGAGACAATGAGCAGTTCTTC.

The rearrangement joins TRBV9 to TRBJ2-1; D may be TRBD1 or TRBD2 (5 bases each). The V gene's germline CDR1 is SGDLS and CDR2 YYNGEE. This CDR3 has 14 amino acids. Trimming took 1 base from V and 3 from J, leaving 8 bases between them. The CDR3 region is CASSVYGGYNEQFF. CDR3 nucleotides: TGTGCCAGCAGCGTATATGGGGGCTACAATGAGCAGTTCTTC.

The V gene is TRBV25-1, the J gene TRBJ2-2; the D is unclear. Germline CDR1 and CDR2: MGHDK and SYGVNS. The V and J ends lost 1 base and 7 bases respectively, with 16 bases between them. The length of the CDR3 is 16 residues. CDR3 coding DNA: TGTGCCAGCAGTGAATTCGGACGGCACCTGGGCGGGGAGCTGTTTTTT. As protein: CASSEFGRHLGGELFF.

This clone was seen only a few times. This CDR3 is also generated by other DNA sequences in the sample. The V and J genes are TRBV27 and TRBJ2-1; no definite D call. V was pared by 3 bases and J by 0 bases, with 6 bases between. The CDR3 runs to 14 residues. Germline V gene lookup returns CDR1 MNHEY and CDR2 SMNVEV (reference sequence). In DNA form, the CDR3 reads TGTGCCAGCAGTTTGGCCAGCTCCTACAATGAGCAGTTCTTC. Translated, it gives CASSLASSYNEQFF.

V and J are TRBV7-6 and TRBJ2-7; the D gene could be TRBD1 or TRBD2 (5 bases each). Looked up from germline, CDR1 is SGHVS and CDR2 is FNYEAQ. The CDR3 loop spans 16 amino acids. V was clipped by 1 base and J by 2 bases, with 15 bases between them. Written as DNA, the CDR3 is TGTGCCAGCAGCTTAGTAGTGGGGGAAGACCCCTACGAGCAGTACTTC. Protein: CASSLVVGEDPYEQYF.

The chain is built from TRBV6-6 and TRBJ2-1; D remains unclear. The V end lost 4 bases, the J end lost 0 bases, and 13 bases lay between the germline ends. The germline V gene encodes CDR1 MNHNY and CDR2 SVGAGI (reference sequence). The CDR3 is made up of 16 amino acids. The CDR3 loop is CASSSYYSSSYNEQFF. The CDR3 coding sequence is TGTGCCAGCAGTTCCTACTATTCCTCCTCCTACAATGAGCAGTTCTTC.

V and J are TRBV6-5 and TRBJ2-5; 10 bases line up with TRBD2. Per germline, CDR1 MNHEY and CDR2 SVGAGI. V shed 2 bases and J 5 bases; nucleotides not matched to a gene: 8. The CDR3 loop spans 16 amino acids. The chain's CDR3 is CASSYKREGLGETQYF. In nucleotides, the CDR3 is TGTGCCAGCAGTTACAAGCGGGAGGGCCTCGGGGAGACCCAGTACTTC.

The CDR3 loop reads CASSEPKGDSHSGANVLTF. The CDR3 bases are TGTGCCAGCAGCGAACCTAAGGGGGACAGCCACTCTGGGGCCAACGTCCTGACTTTC. This sequence joins TRBV9 and TRBJ2-6; 7 bases map to TRBD1. The CDR3 has 19 amino acids. Trimming removed 3 bases from V and 0 bases from J; junction bases left unmatched: 12. Germline-derived CDR1 and CDR2 are SGDLS and YYNGEE.

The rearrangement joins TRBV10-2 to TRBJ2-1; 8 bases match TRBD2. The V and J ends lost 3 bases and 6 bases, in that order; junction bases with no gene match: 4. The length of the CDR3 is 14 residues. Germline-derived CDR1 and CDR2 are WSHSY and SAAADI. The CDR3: CASSDIAGSNEQFF. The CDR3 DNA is TGCGCCAGCAGTGATATAGCGGGATCCAATGAGCAGTTCTTC.

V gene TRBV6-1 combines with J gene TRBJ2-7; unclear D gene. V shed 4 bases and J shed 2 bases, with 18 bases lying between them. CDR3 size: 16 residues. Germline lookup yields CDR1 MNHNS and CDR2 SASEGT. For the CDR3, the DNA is TGTGCCAGCAGTGCCAAGGCCACAGTGAAGGCCTACGAGCAGTACTTC. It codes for CASSAKATVKAYEQYF.

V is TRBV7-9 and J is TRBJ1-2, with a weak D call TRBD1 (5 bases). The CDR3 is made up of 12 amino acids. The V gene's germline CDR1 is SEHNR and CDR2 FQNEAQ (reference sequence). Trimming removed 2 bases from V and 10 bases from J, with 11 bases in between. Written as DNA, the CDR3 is TGTGCCAGCAGCTTATATTTGACAGCCTACACCTTC. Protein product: CASSLYLTAYTF.

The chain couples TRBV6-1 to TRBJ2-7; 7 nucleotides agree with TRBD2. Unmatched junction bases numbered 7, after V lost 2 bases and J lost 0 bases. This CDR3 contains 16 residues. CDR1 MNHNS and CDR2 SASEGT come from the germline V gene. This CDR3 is CASSEYNGRTSYEQYF. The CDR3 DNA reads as TGTGCCAGCAGTGAATATAACGGGAGGACCTCCTACGAGCAGTACTTC.

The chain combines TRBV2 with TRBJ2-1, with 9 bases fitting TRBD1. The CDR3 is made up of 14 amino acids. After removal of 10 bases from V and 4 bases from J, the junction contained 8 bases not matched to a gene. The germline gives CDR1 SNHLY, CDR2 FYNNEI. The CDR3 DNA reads TGTGCCACTTCTAGACAGGGGGTGTACAATGAGCAGTTCTTC. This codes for CATSRQGVYNEQFF. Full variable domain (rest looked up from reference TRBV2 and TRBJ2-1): EPEVTQTPSHQVTQMGQEVILRCVPISNHLYFYWYRQILGQKVEFLVSFYNNEISEKSEIFDDQFSVERPDGSNFTLKIRSTKLEDSAMYFCATSRQGVYNEQFFGPGTRLTVL.

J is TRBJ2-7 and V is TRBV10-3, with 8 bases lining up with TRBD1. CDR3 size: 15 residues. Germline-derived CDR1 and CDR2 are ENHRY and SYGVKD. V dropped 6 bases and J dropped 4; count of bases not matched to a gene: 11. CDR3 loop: CAISPGTGGQYEQYF. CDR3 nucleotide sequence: TGTGCCATCAGCCCGGGAACAGGGGGTCAGTACGAGCAGTACTTC.

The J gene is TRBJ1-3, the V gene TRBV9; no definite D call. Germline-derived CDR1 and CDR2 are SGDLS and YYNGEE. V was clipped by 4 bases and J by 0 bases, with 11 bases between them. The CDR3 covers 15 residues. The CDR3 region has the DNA TGTGCCAGCAGCACCGGACGGCTCTCTGGAAACACCATATATTTT. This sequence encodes CASSTGRLSGNTIYF. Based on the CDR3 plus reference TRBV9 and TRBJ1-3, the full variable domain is DSGVTQTPKHLITATGQRVTLRCSPRSGDLSVYWYQQSLDQGLQFLIQYYNGEERAKGNILERFSAQQFPDLHSELNLSSLELGDSALYFCASSTGRLSGNTIYFGEGSWLTVV.

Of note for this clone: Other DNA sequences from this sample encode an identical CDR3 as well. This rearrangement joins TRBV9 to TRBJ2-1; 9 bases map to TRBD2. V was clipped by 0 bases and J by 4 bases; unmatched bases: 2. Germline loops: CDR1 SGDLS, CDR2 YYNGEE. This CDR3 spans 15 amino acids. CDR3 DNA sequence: TGTGCCAGCAGCGTAGGACTAGCGGCATACAATGAGCAGTTCTTC. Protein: CASSVGLAAYNEQFF. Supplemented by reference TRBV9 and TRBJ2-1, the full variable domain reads DSGVTQTPKHLITATGQRVTLRCSPRSGDLSVYWYQQSLDQGLQFLIQYYNGEERAKGNILERFSAQQFPDLHSELNLSSLELGDSALYFCASSVGLAAYNEQFFGPGTRLTVL.

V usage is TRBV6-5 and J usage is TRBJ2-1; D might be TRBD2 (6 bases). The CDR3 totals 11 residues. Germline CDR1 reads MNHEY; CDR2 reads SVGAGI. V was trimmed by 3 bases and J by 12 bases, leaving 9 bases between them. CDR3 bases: TGTGCCAGCAGTTATGGGGGAGGGCAGTTCTTC. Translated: CASSYGGGQFF.

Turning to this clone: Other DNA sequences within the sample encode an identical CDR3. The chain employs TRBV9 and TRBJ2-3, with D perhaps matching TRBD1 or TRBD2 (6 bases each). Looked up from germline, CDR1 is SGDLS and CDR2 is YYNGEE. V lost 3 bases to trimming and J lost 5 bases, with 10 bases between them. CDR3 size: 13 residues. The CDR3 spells CASSAGGGDTQYF. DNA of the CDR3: TGTGCCAGCAGCGCCGGAGGGGGAGATACGCAGTATTTT.

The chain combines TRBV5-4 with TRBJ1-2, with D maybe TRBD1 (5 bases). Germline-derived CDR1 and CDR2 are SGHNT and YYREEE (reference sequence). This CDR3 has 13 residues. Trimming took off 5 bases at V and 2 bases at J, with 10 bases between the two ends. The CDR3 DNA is TGTGCCAGCAGGTATAGGGGCAACTATGGCTACACCTTC. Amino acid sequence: CASRYRGNYGYTF.

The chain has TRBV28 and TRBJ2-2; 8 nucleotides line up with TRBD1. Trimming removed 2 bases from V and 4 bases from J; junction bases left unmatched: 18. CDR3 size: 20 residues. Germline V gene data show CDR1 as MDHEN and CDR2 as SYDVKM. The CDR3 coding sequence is TGTGCCAGCAGTTTAAGCACCGGACAGGGTTCCCCTGTTCGCACCGGGGAGCTGTTTTTT. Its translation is CASSLSTGQGSPVRTGELFF. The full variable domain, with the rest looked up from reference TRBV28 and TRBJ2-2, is DVKVTQSSRYLVKRTGEKVFLECVQDMDHENMFWYRQDPGLGLRLIYFSYDVKMKEKGDIPEGYSVSREKKERFSLILESASTNQTSMYLCASSLSTGQGSPVRTGELFFGEGSRLTVL.

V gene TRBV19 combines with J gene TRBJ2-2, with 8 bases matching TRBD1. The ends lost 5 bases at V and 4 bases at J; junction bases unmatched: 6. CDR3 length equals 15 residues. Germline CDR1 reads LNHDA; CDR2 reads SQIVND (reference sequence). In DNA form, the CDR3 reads TGTGCCAGTAGTCTCGACAGGGGCTTCACCGGGGAGCTGTTTTTT. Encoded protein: CASSLDRGFTGELFF.

CDR3 sequence: CASSLGQGGGRQFF. The CDR3 DNA sequence: TGTGCCAGCAGCTTAGGACAGGGTGGTGGTAGGCAGTTCTTC. This sequence joins TRBV11-2 and TRBJ2-1; 7 nucleotides match TRBD1. The V segment lost 1 base and the J segment 12 bases; nucleotides outside the gene matches: 9. The germline V gene has CDR1 SGHAT and CDR2 FQNNGV. The CDR3 is 14 residues long.

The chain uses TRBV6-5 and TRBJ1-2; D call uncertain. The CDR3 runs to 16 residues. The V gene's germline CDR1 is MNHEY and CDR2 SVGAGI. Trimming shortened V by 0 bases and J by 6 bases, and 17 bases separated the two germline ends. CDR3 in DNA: TGTGCCAGCAGTTACTCAGAGGGAATAGTATCTAATGGCTACACCTTC. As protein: CASSYSEGIVSNGYTF.

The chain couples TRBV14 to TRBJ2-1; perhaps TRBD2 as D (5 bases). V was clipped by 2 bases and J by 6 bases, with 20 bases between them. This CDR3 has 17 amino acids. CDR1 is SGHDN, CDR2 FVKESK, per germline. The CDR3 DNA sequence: TGTGCCAGCAGCCAACTCAGGAGGACTCACCCGTTCAATGAGCAGTTCTTC. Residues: CASSQLRRTHPFNEQFF. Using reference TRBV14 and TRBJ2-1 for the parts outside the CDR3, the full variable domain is EAGVTQFPSHSVIEKGQTVTLRCDPISGHDNLYWYRRVMGKEIKFLLHFVKESKQDESGMPNNRFLAERTGGTYSTLKVQPAELEDSGVYFCASSQLRRTHPFNEQFFGPGTRLTVL.

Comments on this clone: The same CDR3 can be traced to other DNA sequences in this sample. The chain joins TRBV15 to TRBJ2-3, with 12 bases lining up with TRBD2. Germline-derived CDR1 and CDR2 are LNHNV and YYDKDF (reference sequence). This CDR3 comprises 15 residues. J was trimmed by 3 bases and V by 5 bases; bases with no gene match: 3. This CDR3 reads CATSETSGRTDTQYF. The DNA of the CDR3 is TGTGCCACCAGCGAAACTAGCGGGAGGACAGATACGCAGTATTTT.

The CDR3 coding sequence is TGTGCCAGCAGCCGGGGACAGAGCTTCTACAATGAGCAGTTCTTC. Its translation is CASSRGQSFYNEQFF. The chain is built from TRBV5-6 and TRBJ2-1; 7 bases fit TRBD1. Germline CDR1 and CDR2: SGHDT and YYEEEE. Trimming removed 4 bases from V and 3 bases from J; junction bases left unmatched: 7. The CDR3 is 15 amino acids.

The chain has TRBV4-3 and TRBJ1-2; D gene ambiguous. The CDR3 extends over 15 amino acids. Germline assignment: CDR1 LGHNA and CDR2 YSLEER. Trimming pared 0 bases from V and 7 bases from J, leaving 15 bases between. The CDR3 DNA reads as TGCGCCAGCAGCCAAGAACGAGCGATCGCGCGTGGCTACACCTTC. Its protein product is CASSQERAIARGYTF.

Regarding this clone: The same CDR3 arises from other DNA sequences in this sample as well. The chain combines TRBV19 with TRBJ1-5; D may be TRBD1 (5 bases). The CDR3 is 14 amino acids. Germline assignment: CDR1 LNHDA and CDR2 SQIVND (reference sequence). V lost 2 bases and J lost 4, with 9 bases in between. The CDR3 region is CASSIWQGNQPQHF. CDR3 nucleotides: TGTGCCAGTAGTATATGGCAGGGAAATCAGCCCCAGCATTTT.

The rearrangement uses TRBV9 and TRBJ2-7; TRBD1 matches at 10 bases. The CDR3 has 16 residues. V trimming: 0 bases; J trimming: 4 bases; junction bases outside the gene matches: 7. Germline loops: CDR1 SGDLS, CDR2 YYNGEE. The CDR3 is CASSVEGQGVGYEQYF. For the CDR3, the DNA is TGTGCCAGCAGCGTAGAAGGACAGGGGGTTGGGTACGAGCAGTACTTC.